This TCR beta chain was sequenced for a study of type 1 and type 2 diabetes patients. Study-wide background: Donors were type 1 diabetes, type 2 diabetes, or nondiabetic controls. CD4+ or CD8+ T cells were positively selected from PBMCs with microbeads.

The PCR template was genomic DNA. Amplification of the beta chain CDR3 used 30 forward and 13 reverse multiplex primers. TCRdb analysed the multiplex PCR reads with MiXCR anew, one entry per CDR3 protein. In the table there are around 300,000 distinct CDR3 sequences, roughly 50% of which are singletons. Overall study findings and caveats: Some HECs seen only in T1D might also appear in more T2D or control samples. In type 2 diabetes, highly-expanded CD4+ clones took a median around 4.1% of reads.

The CDR3 has 15 amino acids. CDR1 LNHNV and CDR2 YYDKDF come from the germline V gene (reference sequence). As regards this clonotype: Its antigen is not known. The junction does not match germline at one end; this may be a read error.

The chain links TRBV15 to TRBJ2-5; D not certain. The receptor was derived from a man between 18 and 35 years old with type 2 diabetes. Input material: peripheral blood mononuclear cells (PBMCs). The CDR3 region is CATSRGHGGQGTQYF. The CDR3 DNA reads TGTGCCACCAGCAGAGGCCATGGTGGGCAAGGGACCCAGTACTTC.